This record looks at one T cell receptor (beta chain) sequence and its context. This entry is derived from a study of technical replicates of blood from a handful of donors. V lost 6 bases to trimming and J lost 5 bases, with 8 bases between them. Germline CDR1 reads SEHNR; CDR2 reads FQNEAQ (reference sequence). There are 11 residues in the CDR3. Clones were sequenced by immunoSEQ multiplex PCR, and TCRdb holds only the in-frame ones, with some missing. This table holds approximately 85,000 clones, over 85% found once. Sequenced material: T cells isolated from PBMCs. This receptor was identified in a human donor in good health. The chain carries TRBV7-9 and TRBJ2-7; weak D call: TRBD2 (6 bases). The CDR3, as DNA: TGTGCCAGCAGGCGGGGCGACGAGCAGTACTTC. It yields the protein CASRRGDEQYF.